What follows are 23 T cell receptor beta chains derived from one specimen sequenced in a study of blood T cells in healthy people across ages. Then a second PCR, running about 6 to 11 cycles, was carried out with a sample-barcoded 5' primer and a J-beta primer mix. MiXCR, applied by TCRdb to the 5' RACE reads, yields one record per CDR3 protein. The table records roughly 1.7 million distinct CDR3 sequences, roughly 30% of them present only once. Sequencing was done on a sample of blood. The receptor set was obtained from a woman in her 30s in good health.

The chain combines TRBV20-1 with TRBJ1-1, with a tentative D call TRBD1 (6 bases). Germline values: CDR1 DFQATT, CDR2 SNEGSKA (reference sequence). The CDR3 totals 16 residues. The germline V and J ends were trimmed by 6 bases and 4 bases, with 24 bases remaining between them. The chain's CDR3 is CSAFSPGVGGGTEAFF. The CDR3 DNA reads TGCAGTGCCTTTAGCCCAGGGGTTGGTGGAGGCACTGAAGCTTTCTTT.

CDR3 region: CASSGQAGGLYEQYF. Here the CDR3 DNA reads TGTGCCAGCAGCGGCCAGGCGGGGGGGCTGTACGAGCAGTACTTC. The rearrangement links TRBV7-6 to TRBJ2-7; 9 nucleotides line up with TRBD2. Germline V gene lookup returns CDR1 SGHVS and CDR2 FNYEAQ. This CDR3 is 15 amino acids long. The junction had 9 bases not matched to a gene; V was cut back by 5 bases and J by 4 bases.

DNA of the CDR3: TGCAGTGCTAGGGACATCGGGACAGAGGCCTACGAGCAGTACTTC. Translated, it gives CSARDIGTEAYEQYF. V gene TRBV20-1 combines with J gene TRBJ2-7, with 7 bases that match TRBD1. This CDR3 spans 15 amino acids. After removal of 3 bases from V and 2 bases from J, the junction contained 10 bases not matched to a gene. In germline, CDR1 is DFQATT, CDR2 SNEGSKA (reference sequence).

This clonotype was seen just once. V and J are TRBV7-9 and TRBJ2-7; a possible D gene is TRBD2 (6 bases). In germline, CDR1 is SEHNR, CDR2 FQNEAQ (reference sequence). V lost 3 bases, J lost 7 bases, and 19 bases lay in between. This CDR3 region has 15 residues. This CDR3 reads CASSLSGTGLQEQYF. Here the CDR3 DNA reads TGTGCCAGCAGCTTGTCCGGGACTGGACTACAAGAGCAGTACTTC.

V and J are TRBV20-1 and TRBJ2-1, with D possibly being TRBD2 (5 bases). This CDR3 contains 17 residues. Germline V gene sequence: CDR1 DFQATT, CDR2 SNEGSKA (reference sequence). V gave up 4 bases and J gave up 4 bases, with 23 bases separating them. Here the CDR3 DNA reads TGCAGTGCTATTAGGGTGGAGCGGAACATCGCATACAATGAGCAGTTCTTC. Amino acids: CSAIRVERNIAYNEQFF.

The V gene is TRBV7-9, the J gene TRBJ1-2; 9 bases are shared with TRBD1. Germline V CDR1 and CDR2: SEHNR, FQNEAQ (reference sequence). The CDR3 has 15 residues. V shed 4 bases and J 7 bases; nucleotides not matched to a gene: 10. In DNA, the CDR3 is TGTGCCAGCAGCTCCCGGGACAGGGAGAGGGGTGGCTACACCTTC. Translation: CASSSRDRERGGYTF.

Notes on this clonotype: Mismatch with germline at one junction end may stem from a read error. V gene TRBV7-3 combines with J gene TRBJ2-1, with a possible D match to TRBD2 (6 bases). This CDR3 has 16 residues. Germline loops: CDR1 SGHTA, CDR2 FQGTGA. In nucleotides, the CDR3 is TGTGCCAGCAGCTTAACTAGCGGAGGATCCTTCAATGAGCAGTTCTTC. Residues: CASSLTSGGSFNEQFF.

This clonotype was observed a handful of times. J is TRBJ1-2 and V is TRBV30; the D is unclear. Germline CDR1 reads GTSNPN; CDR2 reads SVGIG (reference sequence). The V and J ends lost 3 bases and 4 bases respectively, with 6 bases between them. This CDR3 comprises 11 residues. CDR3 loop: CAWSPLYGYTF. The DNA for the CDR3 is TGTGCCTGGAGCCCCCTCTATGGCTACACCTTC. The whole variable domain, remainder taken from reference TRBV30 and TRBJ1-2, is SQTIHQWPATLVQPVGSPLSLECTVEGTSNPNLYWYRQAAGRGLQLLFYSVGIGQISSEVPQNLSASRPQDRQFILSSKKLLLSDSGFYLCAWSPLYGYTFGSGTRLTVV.

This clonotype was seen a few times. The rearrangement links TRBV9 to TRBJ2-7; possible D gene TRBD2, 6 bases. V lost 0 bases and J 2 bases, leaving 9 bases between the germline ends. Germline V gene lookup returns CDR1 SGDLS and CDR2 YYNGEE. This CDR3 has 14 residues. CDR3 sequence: CASSVASDPYEQYF. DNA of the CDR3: TGTGCCAGCAGCGTAGCTAGCGACCCCTACGAGCAGTACTTC.

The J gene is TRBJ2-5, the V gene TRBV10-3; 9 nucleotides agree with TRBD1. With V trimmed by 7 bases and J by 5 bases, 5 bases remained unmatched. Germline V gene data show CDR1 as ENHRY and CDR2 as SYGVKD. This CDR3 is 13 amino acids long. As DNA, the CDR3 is TGTGCCATCAACGACAGGGGGGCGGAGACCCAGTACTTC. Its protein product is CAINDRGAETQYF.

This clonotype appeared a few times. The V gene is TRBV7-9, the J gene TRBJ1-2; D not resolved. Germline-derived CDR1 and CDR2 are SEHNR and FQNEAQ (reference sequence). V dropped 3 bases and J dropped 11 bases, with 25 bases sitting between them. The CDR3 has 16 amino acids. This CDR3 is CASSLLRSERGIGYTF. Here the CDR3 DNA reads TGTGCCAGCAGCTTGCTCCGCAGTGAGCGAGGGATTGGTTACACCTTC.

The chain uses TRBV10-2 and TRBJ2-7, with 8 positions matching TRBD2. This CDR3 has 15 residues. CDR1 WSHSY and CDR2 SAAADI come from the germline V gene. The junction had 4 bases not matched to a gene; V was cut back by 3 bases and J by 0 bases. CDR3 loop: CASSELAESSYEQYF. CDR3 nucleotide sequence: TGCGCCAGCAGTGAACTAGCGGAGAGCTCCTACGAGCAGTACTTC.

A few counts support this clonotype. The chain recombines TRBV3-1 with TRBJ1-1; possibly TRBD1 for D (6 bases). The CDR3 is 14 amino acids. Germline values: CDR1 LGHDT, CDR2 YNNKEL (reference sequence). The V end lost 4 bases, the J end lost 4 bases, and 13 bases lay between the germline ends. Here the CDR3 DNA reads TGTGCCAGCAGCCTGGGGAGGGGGACCACTGAAGCTTTCTTT. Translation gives CASSLGRGTTEAFF.

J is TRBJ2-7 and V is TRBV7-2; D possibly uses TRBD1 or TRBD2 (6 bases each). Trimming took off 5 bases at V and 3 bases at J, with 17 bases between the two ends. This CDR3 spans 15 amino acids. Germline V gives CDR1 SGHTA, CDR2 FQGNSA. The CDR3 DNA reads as TGTGCCAGCAGCCCCGAAGAGGGGGGATTCTACGAGCAGTACTTC. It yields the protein CASSPEEGGFYEQYF.

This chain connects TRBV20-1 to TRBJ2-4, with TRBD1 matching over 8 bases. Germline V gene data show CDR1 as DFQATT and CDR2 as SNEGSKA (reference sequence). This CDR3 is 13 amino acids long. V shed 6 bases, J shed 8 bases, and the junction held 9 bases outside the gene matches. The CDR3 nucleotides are TGCAGTGCACGTGGACAGGGCAGAGACATTCAGTACTTC. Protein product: CSARGQGRDIQYF.

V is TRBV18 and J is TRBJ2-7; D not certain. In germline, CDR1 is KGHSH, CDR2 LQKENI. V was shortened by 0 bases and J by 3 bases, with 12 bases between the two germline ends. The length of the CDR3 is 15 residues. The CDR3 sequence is CASSPPGPGGYEQYF. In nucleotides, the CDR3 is TGTGCCAGCTCACCACCGGGCCCAGGTGGCTACGAGCAGTACTTC.

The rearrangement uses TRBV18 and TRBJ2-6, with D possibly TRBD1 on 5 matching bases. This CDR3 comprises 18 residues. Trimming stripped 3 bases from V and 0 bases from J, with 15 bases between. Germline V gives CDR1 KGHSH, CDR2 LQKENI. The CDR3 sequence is CASSPLTVPSSGANVLTF. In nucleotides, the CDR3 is TGTGCCAGCTCACCCTTGACAGTTCCAAGCTCTGGGGCCAACGTCCTGACTTTC.

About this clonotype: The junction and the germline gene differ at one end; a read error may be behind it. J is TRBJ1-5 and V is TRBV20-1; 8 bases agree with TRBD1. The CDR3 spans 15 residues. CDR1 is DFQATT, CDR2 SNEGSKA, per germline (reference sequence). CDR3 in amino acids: CSTRRQGSGNQPQHF. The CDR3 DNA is TGCAGTACTAGGCGACAGGGGTCGGGCAATCAGCCCCAGCATTTT.

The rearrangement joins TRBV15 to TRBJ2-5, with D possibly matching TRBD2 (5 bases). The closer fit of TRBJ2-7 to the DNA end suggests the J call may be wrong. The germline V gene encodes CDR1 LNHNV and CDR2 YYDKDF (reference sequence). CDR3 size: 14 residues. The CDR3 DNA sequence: TGTGCCACCAGCAGAGATCAACTGGGGAGCGAGCAGTACTTC. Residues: CATSRDQLGSEQYF.

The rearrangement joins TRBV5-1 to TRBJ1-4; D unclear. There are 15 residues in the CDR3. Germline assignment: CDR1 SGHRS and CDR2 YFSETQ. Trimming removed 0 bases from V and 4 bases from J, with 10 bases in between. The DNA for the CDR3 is TGCGCCAGCAGCTTGGGAGTCAGCTATAATGAAAAACTGTTTTTT. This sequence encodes CASSLGVSYNEKLFF.

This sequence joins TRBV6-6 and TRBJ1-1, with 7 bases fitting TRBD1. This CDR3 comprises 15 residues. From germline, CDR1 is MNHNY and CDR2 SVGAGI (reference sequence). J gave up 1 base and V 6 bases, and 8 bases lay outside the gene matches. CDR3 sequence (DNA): TGTGCCAGCAGCTTGACAGGGAATGAGAACACTGAAGCTTTCTTT. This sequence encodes CASSLTGNENTEAFF.

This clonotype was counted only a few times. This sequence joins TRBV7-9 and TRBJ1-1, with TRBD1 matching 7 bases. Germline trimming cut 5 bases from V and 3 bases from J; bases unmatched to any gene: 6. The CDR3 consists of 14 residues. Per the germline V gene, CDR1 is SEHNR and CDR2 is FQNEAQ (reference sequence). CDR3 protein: CASSVQQGYTEAFF. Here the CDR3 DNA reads TGTGCCAGCAGCGTCCAACAGGGGTACACTGAAGCTTTCTTT.

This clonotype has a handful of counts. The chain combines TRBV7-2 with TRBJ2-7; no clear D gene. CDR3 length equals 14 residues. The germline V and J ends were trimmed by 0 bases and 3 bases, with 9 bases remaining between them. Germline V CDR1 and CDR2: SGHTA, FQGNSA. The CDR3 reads CASSLASPNYEQYF. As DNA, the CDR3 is TGTGCCAGCAGCTTAGCAAGCCCAAACTACGAGCAGTACTTC.